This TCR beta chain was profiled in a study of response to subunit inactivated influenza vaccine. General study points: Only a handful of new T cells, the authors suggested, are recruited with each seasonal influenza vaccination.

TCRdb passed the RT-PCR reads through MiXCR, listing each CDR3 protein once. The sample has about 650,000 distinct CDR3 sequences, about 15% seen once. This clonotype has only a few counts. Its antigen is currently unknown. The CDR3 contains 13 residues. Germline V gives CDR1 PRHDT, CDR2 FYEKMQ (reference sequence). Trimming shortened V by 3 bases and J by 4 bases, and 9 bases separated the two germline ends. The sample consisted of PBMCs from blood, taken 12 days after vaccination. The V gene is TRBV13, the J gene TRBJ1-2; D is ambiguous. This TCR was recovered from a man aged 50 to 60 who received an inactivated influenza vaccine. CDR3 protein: CASSFTRAYGYTF. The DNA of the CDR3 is TGTGCCAGCAGCTTCACGAGGGCCTATGGCTACACCTTC.